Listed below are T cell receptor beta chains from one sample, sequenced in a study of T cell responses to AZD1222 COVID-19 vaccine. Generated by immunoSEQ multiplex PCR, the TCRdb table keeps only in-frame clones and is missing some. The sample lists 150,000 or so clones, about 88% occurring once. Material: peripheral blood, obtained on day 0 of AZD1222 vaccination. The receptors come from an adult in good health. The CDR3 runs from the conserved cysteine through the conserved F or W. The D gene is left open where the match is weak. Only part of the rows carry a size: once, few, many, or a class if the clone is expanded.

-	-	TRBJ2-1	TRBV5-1	CASSLWTYSDEQFF	TGCGCCAGCAGCTTATGGACATACAGCGATGAGCAGTTCTTC
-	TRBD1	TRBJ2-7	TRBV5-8	CASSSDRGRYEQYF	TGTGCCAGCAGCTCCGACAGGGGGCGGTACGAGCAGTACTTC
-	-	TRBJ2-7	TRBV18	CASSPPGPSYEQYF	TGTGCCAGCTCACCGCCGGGCCCTTCCTACGAGCAGTACTTC
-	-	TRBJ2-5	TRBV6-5	CASSYSLVAETQYF	TGTGCCAGCAGTTACTCGCTGGTTGCGGAGACCCAGTACTTC
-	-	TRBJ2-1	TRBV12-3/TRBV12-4	CASTQGRGRQFF	TGTGCCAGCACCCAGGGGCGGGGCAGGCAGTTCTTC
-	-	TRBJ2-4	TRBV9	CASSVDPLAKNIQYF	TGTGCCAGCAGCGTAGATCCGTTAGCCAAAAACATTCAGTACTTC
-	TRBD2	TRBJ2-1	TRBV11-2	CASSSRLAGSYNEQFF	TGTGCCAGCAGCTCCCGACTAGCTGGCTCCTACAATGAGCAGTTCTTC
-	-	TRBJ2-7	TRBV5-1	CASSFTGGAYEQYF	TGCGCCAGCAGCTTTACGGGGGGCGCCTACGAGCAGTACTTC
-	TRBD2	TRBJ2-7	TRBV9	CASSVGPSGGSSYEQYF	TGTGCCAGCAGCGTAGGCCCTAGCGGGGGAAGCTCCTACGAGCAGTACTTC
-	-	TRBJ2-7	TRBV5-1	CASSLEGGQVSYEQYF	TGCGCCAGCAGCTTGGAGGGAGGCCAGGTCTCCTACGAGCAGTACTTC
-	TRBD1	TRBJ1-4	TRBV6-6	CASSLGQGMGEKLFF	TGTGCCAGCAGTCTTGGACAGGGGATGGGGGAAAAACTGTTTTTT
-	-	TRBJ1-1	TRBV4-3	CASSQEVESGIPAFF	TGCGCCAGCAGCCAAGAAGTGGAGTCCGGGATCCCAGCTTTCTTT
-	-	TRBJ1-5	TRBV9	CAIQWDNQPQHF	TGTGCCATCCAGTGGGACAATCAGCCCCAGCATTTT
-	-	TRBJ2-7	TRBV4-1	CASSQVGQTYEQYF	TGCGCCAGCAGCCAAGTTGGACAGACCTACGAGCAGTACTTC
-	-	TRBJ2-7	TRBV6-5	CASRQGFSPYEQYF	TGTGCCAGCAGGCAAGGGTTCAGCCCCTACGAGCAGTACTTC
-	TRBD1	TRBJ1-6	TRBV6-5	CASGQGFNSPLHF	TGTGCCTCGGGACAGGGGTTCAATTCACCCCTCCACTTT
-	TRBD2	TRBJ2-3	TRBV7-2	CASSLAGGRRDTQYF	TGTGCCAGCAGCCTAGCGGGGGGGCGGAGAGATACGCAGTATTTT
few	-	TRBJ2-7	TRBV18	CASSPSSYEQYF	TGTGCCAGCTCACCCAGCTCCTACGAGCAGTACTTC
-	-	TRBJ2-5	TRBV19	CASGDGLARETQYF	TGTGCCAGTGGTGACGGGCTAGCGAGGGAGACCCAGTACTTC
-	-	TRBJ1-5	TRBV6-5	CASSYSKDQPQHF	TGTGCCAGCAGTTACTCGAAGGATCAGCCCCAGCATTTT
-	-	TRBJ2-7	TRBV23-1	CASSQSGFPPLYEQYF	TGCGCCAGCAGTCAATCGGGGTTTCCCCCACTCTACGAGCAGTACTTC
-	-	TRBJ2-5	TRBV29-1	CSVGETQYF	TGCAGCGTAGGAGAGACCCAGTACTTC
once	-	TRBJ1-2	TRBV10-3	CATATSEDYGYTF	TGTGCCACGGCGACATCAGAGGACTATGGCTACACCTTC
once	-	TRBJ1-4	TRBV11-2	CASSFGREGDEKLFF	TGTGCCAGCAGCTTTGGGCGAGAGGGGGATGAAAAACTGTTTTTT
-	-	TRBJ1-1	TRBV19	CASSYGPGTEAFF	TGTGCCAGTAGCTATGGTCCGGGAACTGAAGCTTTCTTT
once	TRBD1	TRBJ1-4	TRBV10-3	CAIRDRSHEKLFF	TGTGCCATCCGGGACAGGTCGCATGAAAAACTGTTTTTT
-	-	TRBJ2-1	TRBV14	CASSQDLGIRSYNEQFF	TGTGCCAGCAGCCAAGATCTAGGTATACGCTCCTACAATGAGCAGTTCTTC
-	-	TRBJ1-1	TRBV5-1	CASSLTQGNTEAFF	TGCGCCAGCAGCTTGACGCAGGGGAACACTGAAGCTTTCTTT
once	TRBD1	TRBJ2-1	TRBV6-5	CASRGQGGSYNEQFF	TGTGCCAGCAGGGGACAGGGGGGGTCCTACAATGAGCAGTTCTTC
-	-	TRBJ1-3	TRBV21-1	CASSKGGGKPSGNTIYF	TGTGCCAGCAGCAAAGGAGGAGGGAAACCCTCTGGAAACACCATATATTTT
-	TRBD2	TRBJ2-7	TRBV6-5	CASSSPSGGSYEQYF	TGTGCCAGCAGTTCTCCTAGCGGGGGGTCCTACGAGCAGTACTTC
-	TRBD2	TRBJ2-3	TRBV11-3	CASSRGTSGTDTQYF	TGTGCCAGCAGCCGGGGGACTAGCGGGACAGATACGCAGTATTTT
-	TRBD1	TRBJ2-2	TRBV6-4	CASSGWTGERGGELFF	TGTGCCAGCAGTGGATGGACAGGGGAACGGGGCGGGGAGCTGTTTTTT
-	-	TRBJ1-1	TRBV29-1	CSFGLGEGNTEAFF	TGCAGTTTTGGGTTGGGGGAGGGCAACACTGAAGCTTTCTTT
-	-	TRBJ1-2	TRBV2	CASSEPGAFPRGGYTF	TGTGCCAGCAGTGAACCAGGAGCCTTCCCCCGAGGAGGCTACACCTTC
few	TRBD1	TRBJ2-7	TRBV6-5	CASSMPGQGEQYF	TGTGCCAGCAGTATGCCGGGACAGGGGGAACAGTACTTC
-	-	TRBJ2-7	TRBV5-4	CASSSGRGGEQYF	TGTGCCAGCAGCTCAGGACGGGGCGGCGAGCAGTACTTC
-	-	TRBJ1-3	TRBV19	CASRRGLDVNTIYF	TGTGCCAGTCGACGGGGCTTGGATGTAAACACCATATATTTT
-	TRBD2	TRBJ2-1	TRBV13	CASSLVLAGGQFEQFF	TGTGCCAGCAGCTTAGTTCTAGCGGGGGGTCAGTTTGAGCAGTTCTTC
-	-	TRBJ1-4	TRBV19	CASSSRDTWGEKLFF	TGTGCCAGTAGTTCCCGGGACACCTGGGGTGAAAAACTGTTTTTT
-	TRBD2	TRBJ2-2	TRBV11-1	CASSRGGFGGELFF	TGTGCCAGCAGTCGCGGGGGGTTTGGCGGGGAGCTGTTTTTT
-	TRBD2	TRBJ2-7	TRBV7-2	CASSRAGGEQYF	TGTGCCAGCAGCCGCGCGGGGGGGGAGCAGTACTTC
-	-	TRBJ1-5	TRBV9	CASSAGDQPQHF	TGTGCCAGCAGCGCAGGGGATCAGCCCCAGCATTTT
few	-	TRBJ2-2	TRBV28	CASSTHRVLTGELFF	TGTGCCAGCAGTACACATAGGGTTCTTACCGGGGAGCTGTTTTTT
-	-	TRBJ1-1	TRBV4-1	CASSPLSDSMNTEAFF	TGCGCCAGCAGCCCCCTATCCGACAGCATGAACACTGAAGCTTTCTTT
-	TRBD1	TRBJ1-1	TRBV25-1	CASSAQGVWTEAFF	TGTGCCAGCAGTGCTCAGGGGGTTTGGACTGAAGCTTTCTTT
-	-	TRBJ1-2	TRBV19	CATDPSGTGAYGYTF	TGTGCCACGGACCCGTCCGGGACGGGGGCCTATGGCTACACCTTC
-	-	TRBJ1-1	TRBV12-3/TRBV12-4	CASSLQGNTEAFF	TGTGCCAGCAGTCTACAGGGGAACACTGAAGCTTTCTTT
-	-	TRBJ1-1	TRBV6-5	CASIEGHLNTEAFF	TGTGCCAGCATCGAGGGACACCTAAACACTGAAGCTTTCTTT
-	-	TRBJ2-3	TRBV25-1	CASSENRMGDTQYF	TGTGCCAGCAGTGAAAATCGAATGGGGGATACGCAGTATTTT
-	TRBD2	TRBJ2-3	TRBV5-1	CASAELAGGTDTQYF	TGCGCCTCAGCAGAGCTAGCGGGGGGGACAGATACGCAGTATTTT
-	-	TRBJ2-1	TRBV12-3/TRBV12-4	CASSLARGNEQFF	TGTGCCAGCAGTTTAGCGCGAGGGAATGAGCAGTTCTTC
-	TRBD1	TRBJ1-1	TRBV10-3	CAISLGGANTEAFF	TGTGCCATCAGCCTAGGGGGCGCAAACACTGAAGCTTTCTTT
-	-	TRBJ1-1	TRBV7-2	CASSPRRDRTEAFF	TGTGCCAGCAGCCCACGGAGGGATCGCACTGAAGCTTTCTTT
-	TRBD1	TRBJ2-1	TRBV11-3	CASSLHRGSYNEQFF	TGTGCCAGCAGCCTCCACAGGGGTTCCTACAATGAGCAGTTCTTC
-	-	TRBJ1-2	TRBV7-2	CASSLGAGDWYGYTF	TGTGCCAGCAGCTTAGGGGCAGGGGATTGGTATGGCTACACCTTC
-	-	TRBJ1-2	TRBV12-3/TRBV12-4	CASSSYSYGYTF	TGTGCCAGCAGTTCCTACAGCTATGGCTACACCTTC
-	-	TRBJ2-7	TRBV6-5	CASTLGTALYEQYF	TGTGCCAGCACCCTCGGGACCGCACTGTATGAGCAGTACTTC
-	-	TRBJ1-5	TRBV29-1	CSVEGQEGQPQHF	TGCAGCGTTGAAGGACAGGAGGGGCAGCCCCAGCATTTT
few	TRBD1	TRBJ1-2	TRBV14	CASSPLAGGYYGYTF	TGTGCCAGCAGCCCCCTGGCAGGGGGATACTATGGCTACACCTTC